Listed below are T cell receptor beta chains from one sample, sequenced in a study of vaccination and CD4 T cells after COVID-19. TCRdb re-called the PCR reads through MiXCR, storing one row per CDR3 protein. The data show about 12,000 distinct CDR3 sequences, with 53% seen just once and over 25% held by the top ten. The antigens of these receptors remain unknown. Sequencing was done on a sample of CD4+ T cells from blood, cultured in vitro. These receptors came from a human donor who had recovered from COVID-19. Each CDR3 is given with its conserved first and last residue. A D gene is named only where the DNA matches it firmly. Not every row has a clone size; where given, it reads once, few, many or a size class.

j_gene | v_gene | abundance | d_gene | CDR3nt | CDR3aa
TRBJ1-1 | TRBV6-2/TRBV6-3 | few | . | TGTGCCAGCAGTTTACAGGATAACACTGAAGCTTTCTTT | CASSLQDNTEAFF
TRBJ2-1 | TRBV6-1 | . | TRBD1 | TGTGCCAGCAGTGAGAACAGGGGTAACAATGAGCAGTTCTTC | CASSENRGNNEQFF
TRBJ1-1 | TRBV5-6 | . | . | TGTGCCAGCAGCTTTTACGGCAGGGTCACTGAAGCTTTCTTT | CASSFYGRVTEAFF
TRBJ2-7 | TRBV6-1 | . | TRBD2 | TGTGCCAGCAGCAGACTAGCGGGAGGAGGGTCCTACGAGCAGTACTTC | CASSRLAGGGSYEQYF
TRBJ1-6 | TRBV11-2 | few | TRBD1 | TGTGCCAGCAGCTCCAGGACAGGGGACTCACCCCTCCACTTT | CASSSRTGDSPLHF
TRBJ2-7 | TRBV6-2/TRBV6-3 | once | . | TGTGCCAGCAGCCTTACGTTTGCCGAGCAGTACTTC | CASSLTFAEQYF
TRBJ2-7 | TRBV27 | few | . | TGTGCTAAAGTTCGCTACGAGCAGTACTTC | CAKVRYEQYF
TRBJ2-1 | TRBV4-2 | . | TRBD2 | TGTGCCAGCAGCCAAGCTCTCCTAGCGGGAGGGCACAATGAGCAGTTCTTC | CASSQALLAGGHNEQFF
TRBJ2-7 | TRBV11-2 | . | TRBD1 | TGTGCCAGCACCCGGACAGGGCCAACCTACGAGCAGTACTTC | CASTRTGPTYEQYF
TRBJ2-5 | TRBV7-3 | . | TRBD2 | TGTGCCAGCAGCCCTGGGTTAGCTAGCGGGAGGCGGGAGACCCAGTACTTC | CASSPGLASGRRETQYF
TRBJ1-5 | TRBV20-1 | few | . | TGCAGTGCTAGGCCGCCGGGACACCCAAATCAGCCCCAGCATTTT | CSARPPGHPNQPQHF
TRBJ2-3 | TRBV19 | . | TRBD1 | TGTGCCAGTAGTCCCGGGACAGGGGAAACGCAGTATTTT | CASSPGTGETQYF
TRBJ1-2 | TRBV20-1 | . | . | TGCAGTGCTAGCCACAGGGTATCTAACTATGGCTACACCTTC | CSASHRVSNYGYTF
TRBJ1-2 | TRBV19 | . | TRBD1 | TGTGCCAGTAGTATGACAGGGTCCTATGGCTACACCTTC | CASSMTGSYGYTF
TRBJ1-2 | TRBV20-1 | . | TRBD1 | TGCAGTGCTCCCACCGGGACAGGGGGCAACGGCTACACCTTC | CSAPTGTGGNGYTF
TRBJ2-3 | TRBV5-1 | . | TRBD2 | TGCGCCAGCAGCCTAGCGGGAGTAGGCACAGATACGCAGTATTTT | CASSLAGVGTDTQYF
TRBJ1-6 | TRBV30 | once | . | TGTGCCTGGAGAGTAGGACATAATTCACCCCTCCACTTT | CAWRVGHNSPLHF
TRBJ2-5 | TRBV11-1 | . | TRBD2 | TGTGCCAGCAGCTTAGGACTAGCGGGGGAGACCCAGTACTTC | CASSLGLAGETQYF
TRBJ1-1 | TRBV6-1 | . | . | TGTGCCAGCAGTGCGAAGGTCCGGGCTGAAGCTTTCTTT | CASSAKVRAEAFF
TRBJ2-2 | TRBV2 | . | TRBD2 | TGTGCCAGCAGTGTAGTAGCGGGAAACACCGGGGAGCTGTTTTTT | CASSVVAGNTGELFF
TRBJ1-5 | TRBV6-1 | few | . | TGTGCCAGCAGCTTAAAGACGAGCAATCAGCCCCAGCATTTT | CASSLKTSNQPQHF
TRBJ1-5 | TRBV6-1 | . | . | TGTGCCAGCAGTGATTTGCAGGGGAGAGGGCCCCAGCATTTT | CASSDLQGRGPQHF
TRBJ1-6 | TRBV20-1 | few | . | TGCAGTGCTAGAGAACAGGGACTCGGTTCACCCCTCCACTTT | CSAREQGLGSPLHF
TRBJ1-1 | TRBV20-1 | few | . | TGCAGTGCTAGAGTCAGGGAACACTCTGAAGCTTTCTTT | CSARVREHSEAFF
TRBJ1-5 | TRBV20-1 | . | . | TGCAGTGCTCGGAGGGCGGGCGAGCCCCAGCATTTT | CSARRAGEPQHF
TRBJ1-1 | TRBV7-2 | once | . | TGTGCCAGCAGCCCGAGACAGGTTTCGGCCGGCACTGAAGCTTTCTTT | CASSPRQVSAGTEAFF
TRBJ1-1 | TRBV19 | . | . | TGTGCCAGTAGTATAGAGCCGGTTCCGAACACTGAAGCTTTCTTT | CASSIEPVPNTEAFF
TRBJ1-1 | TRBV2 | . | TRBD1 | TGTGCCAGCAATAGACAGGGGGCGCTTAACACTGAAGCTTTCTTT | CASNRQGALNTEAFF
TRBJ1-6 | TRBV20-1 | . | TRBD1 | TGCAGTGCTCGAGACCCGGGACAGGCATCAGCACCCCTCCACTTT | CSARDPGQASAPLHF
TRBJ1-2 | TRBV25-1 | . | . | TGTGCCAGCAGTGAATACGACAGAGGCTATGGCTACACCTTC | CASSEYDRGYGYTF
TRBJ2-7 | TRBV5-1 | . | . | TGCGCCAGCAGCTCCGGACTGACTACCTACGAGCAGTACTTC | CASSSGLTTYEQYF
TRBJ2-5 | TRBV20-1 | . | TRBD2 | TGCAGTGCTAGAGTAAGGGCTAGCGGGACCCAGTACTTC | CSARVRASGTQYF
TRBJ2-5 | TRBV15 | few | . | TGTGCCACCAGCAGAGGAGGGGGAGAGACCCAGTACTTC | CATSRGGGETQYF
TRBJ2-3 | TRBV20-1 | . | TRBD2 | TGCAGTGCTAGTAAGGCTAGCGGTCTCACAGATACGCAGTATTTT | CSASKASGLTDTQYF
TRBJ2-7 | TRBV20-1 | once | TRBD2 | TGCAGTGCTAGGGGACTAGCTAGCGGGGTTAGCTCCTACGAGCAGTACTTC | CSARGLASGVSSYEQYF
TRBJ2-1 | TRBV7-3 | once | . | TGTGCCAGCAGCTTAAGCCCAGGGTCCAATGAGCAGTTCTTC | CASSLSPGSNEQFF
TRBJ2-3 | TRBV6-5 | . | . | TGTGCCAGCAGTTACTCGGGCTTACAGGCCGGAGCCACAGATACGCAGTATTTT | CASSYSGLQAGATDTQYF
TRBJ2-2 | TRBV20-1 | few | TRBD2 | TGCAGCTTAGTCACCGGGACTAGGGGCTCTGGGGAGCTGTTTTTT | CSLVTGTRGSGELFF
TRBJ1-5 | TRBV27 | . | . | TGTGCCAGCAGTTTATCGTCGGGGTTTCAGCCCCAGCATTTT | CASSLSSGFQPQHF
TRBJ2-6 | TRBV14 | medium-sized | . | TGTGCCAGCAGCCACTTTCTAGGGAAGGGGTTAACCTCTGGGGCCAACGTCCTGACTTTC | CASSHFLGKGLTSGANVLTF
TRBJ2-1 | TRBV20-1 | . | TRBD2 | TGCAGTGCTGGAGAAGGTAGCGGGGGCTCGGGGGAGCAGTTCTTC | CSAGEGSGGSGEQFF
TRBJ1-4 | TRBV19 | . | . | TGTGCCAGTAGTATGGGGGTCAATGAAAAACTGTTTTTT | CASSMGVNEKLFF
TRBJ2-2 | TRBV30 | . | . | TGTGCCTGGAGTGTAGGGACATCCGGGCTGTTTTTT | CAWSVGTSGLFF
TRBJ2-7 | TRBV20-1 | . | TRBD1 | TGCAGTGCGCGGGACAGGCAACTCTACGAGCAGTACTTC | CSARDRQLYEQYF
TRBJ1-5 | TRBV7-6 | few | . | TGTGCCAGCGCCGAGGGAAGTCGTTCGAATCAGCCCCAGCATTTT | CASAEGSRSNQPQHF
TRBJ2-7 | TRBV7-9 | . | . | TGTGCCAGCAGCTCCCCCGACCGGTACGAGCAGTACTTC | CASSSPDRYEQYF
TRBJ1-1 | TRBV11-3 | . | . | TGTGCCAGCAGCCGGGGGCTGAACACTGAAGCTTTCTTT | CASSRGLNTEAFF
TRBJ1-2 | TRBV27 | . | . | TGTGCCAGCAGTTCAACCGCAGGGATCTATGGCTACACCTTC | CASSSTAGIYGYTF
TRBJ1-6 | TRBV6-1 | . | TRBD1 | TGTGCCAGCAGGCAGGGACAGGTGGATAATTCACCCCTCCACTTT | CASRQGQVDNSPLHF
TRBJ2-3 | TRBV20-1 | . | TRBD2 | TGCAGTGCTAGACATCCCCCTCGCGGGGGGAGCACAGATACGCAGTATTTT | CSARHPPRGGSTDTQYF
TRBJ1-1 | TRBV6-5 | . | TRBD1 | TGTGCCAGCAGTTCGGACAGGGGGACGACTGAAGCTTTCTTT | CASSSDRGTTEAFF
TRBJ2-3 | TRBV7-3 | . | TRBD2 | TGTGCCAGCAGCTTAACGGGACTAGCGGCTACAGATACGCAGTATTTT | CASSLTGLAATDTQYF
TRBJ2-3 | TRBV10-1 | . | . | TGCGCCAGCAGTGAGATCGGGGGTTCAGATACGCAGTATTTT | CASSEIGGSDTQYF